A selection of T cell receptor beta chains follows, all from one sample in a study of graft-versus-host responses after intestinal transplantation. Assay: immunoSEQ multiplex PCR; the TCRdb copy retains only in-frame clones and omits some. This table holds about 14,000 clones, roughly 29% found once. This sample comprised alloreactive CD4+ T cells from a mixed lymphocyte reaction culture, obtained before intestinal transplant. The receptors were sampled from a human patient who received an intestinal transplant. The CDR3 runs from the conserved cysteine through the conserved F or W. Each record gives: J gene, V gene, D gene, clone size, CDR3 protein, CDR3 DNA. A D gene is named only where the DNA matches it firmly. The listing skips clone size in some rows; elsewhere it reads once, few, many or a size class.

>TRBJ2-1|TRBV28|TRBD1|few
CASKPGGYNEQFF
TGTGCCAGCAAGCCAGGGGGTTACAATGAGCAGTTCTTC
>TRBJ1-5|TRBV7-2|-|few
CASSLEGSLHHQPQHF
TGTGCCAGCAGCTTAGAGGGCAGCCTCCACCATCAGCCCCAGCATTTT
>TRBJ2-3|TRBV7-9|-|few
CASSLGGADTQYF
TGTGCCAGCAGCTTAGGGGGGGCAGATACGCAGTATTTT
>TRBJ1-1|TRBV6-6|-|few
CASSRGNTEAFF
TGTGCCAGCAGTAGGGGGAACACTGAAGCTTTCTTT
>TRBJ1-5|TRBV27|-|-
CASSFAGLNQPQHF
TGTGCCAGCAGTTTTGCAGGGCTTAATCAGCCCCAGCATTTT
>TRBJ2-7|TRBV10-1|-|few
CASSERGGEQYF
TGCGCCAGCAGTGAGAGAGGGGGCGAGCAGTACTTC
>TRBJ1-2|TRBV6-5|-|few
CASSELGHLEGYTF
TGTGCCAGCAGTGAGCTAGGTCACTTGGAGGGCTACACCTTC
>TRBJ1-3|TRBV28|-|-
CASSPPGRTSGNTIYF
TGTGCCAGCAGTCCCCCGGGCAGGACCTCTGGAAACACCATATATTTT
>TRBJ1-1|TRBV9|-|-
CASSVEPGYTEAFF
TGTGCCAGCAGCGTAGAGCCAGGGTATACTGAAGCTTTCTTT
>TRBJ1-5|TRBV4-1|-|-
CASSHHRDNNQPQHF
TGCGCCAGCAGCCATCACCGGGACAACAATCAGCCCCAGCATTTT
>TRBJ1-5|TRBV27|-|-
CASIRRAPEGNQPQHF
TGTGCCAGCATCCGTAGGGCCCCGGAGGGCAATCAGCCCCAGCATTTT
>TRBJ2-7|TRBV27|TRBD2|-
CASSPAPGGLGEQYF
TGTGCCAGCAGTCCCGCTCCGGGGGGACTTGGGGAGCAGTACTTC
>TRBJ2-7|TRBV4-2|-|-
CASSLRDSYEQYF
TGTGCCAGCAGCTTGCGGGATTCCTACGAGCAGTACTTC
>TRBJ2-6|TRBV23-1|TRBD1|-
CASSLRQGAISGANVLTF
TGCGCCAGCAGCCTGAGACAGGGGGCTATCTCTGGGGCCAACGTCCTGACTTTC
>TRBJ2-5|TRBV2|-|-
CASSDFVKRGQETQYF
TGTGCCAGCAGTGATTTCGTAAAGAGGGGACAAGAGACCCAGTACTTC
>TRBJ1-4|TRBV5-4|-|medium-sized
CASSLTGRTTNEKLFF
TGTGCCAGCAGCCTTACCGGACGGACAACTAATGAAAAACTGTTTTTT
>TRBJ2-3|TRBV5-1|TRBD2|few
CASRPSGDSGDTQYF
TGCGCCAGCAGGCCTAGCGGGGACTCGGGGGATACGCAGTATTTT
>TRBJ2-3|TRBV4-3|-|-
CASSHPGVAGTDTQYF
TGCGCCAGCAGCCACCCGGGAGTTGCCGGCACAGATACGCAGTATTTT
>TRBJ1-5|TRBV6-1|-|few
CASSRGGDQPQHF
TGTGCCAGCAGCCGGGGGGGCGATCAGCCCCAGCATTTT
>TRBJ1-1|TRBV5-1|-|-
CASSLAPDSTEAFF
TGCGCCAGCAGCTTGGCCCCAGATAGCACTGAAGCTTTCTTT
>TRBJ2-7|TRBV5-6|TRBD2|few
CASSRLAGSYEQYF
TGTGCCAGCAGCCGACTAGCGGGCTCCTACGAGCAGTACTTC
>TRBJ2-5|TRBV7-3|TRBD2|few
CASSPKGGSGTLQRETQYF
TGTGCCAGCAGCCCCAAGGGTGGTAGCGGGACTTTACAAAGGGAGACCCAGTACTTC
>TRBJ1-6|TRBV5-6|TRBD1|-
CASSTDRGRSNSPLHF
TGTGCCAGCAGTACAGACAGGGGGCGATCTAATTCACCCCTCCACTTT
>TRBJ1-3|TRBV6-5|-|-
CASSYSGVAGNTIYF
TGTGCCAGCAGTTACTCGGGGGTTGCAGGAAACACCATATATTTT
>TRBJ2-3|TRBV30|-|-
CAWRGGIKDTQYF
TGTGCCTGGAGAGGAGGGATTAAGGATACGCAGTATTTT
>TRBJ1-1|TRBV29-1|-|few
CSVERAGSYTEAFF
TGCAGCGTTGAGAGGGCAGGGTCCTACACTGAAGCTTTCTTT
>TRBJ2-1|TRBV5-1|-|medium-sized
CASRTRGDPNEQFF
TGCGCCAGCAGAACGAGGGGTGACCCCAATGAGCAGTTCTTC
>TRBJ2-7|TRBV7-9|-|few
CASSLTAGRVAYEQYF
TGTGCCAGCAGCTTAACGGCTGGCAGGGTGGCCTACGAGCAGTACTTC
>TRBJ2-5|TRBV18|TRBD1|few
CASSPRTGQWETQYF
TGTGCCAGCTCTCCTAGGACAGGGCAGTGGGAGACCCAGTACTTC
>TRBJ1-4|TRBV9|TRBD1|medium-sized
CASSVGTGTSNEKLFF
TGTGCCAGCAGCGTAGGGACAGGGACGTCTAATGAAAAACTGTTTTTT
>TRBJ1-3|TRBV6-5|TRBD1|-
CASSYSGTVSGNTIYF
TGTGCCAGCAGTTACTCAGGGACAGTCTCTGGAAACACCATATATTTT
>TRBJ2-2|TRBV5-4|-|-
CASRGYTGEQFF
TGTGCCAGCAGGGGTTACACCGGGGAGCAGTTTTTT
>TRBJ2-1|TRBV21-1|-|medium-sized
CASTGLDESEQFF
TGTGCCAGCACCGGACTAGATGAAAGTGAGCAGTTCTTC
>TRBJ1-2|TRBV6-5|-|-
CASSSTGRLYGYTF
TGTGCCAGCAGCTCAACGGGACGGCTCTATGGCTACACCTTC
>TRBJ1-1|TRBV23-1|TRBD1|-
CASRRQGEERNTEAFF
TGCGCCAGCAGAAGACAGGGGGAAGAAAGGAACACTGAAGCTTTCTTT
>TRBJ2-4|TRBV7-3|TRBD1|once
CASSLRGRTGENIQYF
TGTGCCAGCAGCTTAAGGGGGAGGACAGGGGAAAACATTCAGTACTTC
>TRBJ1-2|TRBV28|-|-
CASSSYATDGNGGYTF
TGTGCCAGCAGTTCATACGCTACGGACGGAAATGGTGGCTACACCTTC
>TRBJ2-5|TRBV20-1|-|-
CSAYQGRTQYF
TGCAGTGCTTATCAGGGACGGACCCAGTACTTC
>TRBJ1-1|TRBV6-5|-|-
CASRVRGTEAFF
TGTGCCAGCAGGGTAAGGGGAACTGAAGCTTTCTTT
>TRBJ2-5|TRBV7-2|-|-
CASSLNQETQYF
TGTGCCAGCAGCTTAAACCAAGAGACCCAGTACTTC
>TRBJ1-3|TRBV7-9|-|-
CASSHKRTFLRLGNTIYF
TGTGCCAGCAGCCATAAACGGACGTTCCTCCGGCTCGGAAACACCATATATTTT
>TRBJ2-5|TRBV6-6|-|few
CASRGSSRGETQYF
TGTGCCAGCAGAGGGTCCTCAAGAGGGGAGACCCAGTACTTC
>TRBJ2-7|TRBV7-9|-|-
CASSSPGLSYEQYF
TGTGCCAGCAGCTCCCCGGGACTCAGCTACGAGCAGTACTTC
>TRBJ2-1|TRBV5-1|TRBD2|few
CASSLGSGSQSYNEQFF
TGCGCCAGCAGCTTGGGTAGCGGGAGCCAGTCCTACAATGAGCAGTTCTTC
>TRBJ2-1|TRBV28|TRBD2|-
CASRLAGVEQFF
TGTGCCAGCAGACTAGCGGGAGTTGAGCAGTTCTTC
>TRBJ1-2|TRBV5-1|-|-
CASSLVGASDGYTF
TGCGCCAGCAGCTTGGTGGGGGCAAGCGATGGCTACACCTTC
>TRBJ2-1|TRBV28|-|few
CASSAGLLAEQFF
TGTGCCAGCAGTGCGGGACTGCTTGCTGAGCAGTTCTTC
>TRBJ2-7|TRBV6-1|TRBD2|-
CASSEARVLAASSSYEQYF
TGTGCCAGCAGTGAAGCGCGAGTACTAGCGGCCTCCAGCTCCTACGAGCAGTACTTC
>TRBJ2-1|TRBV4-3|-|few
CASSRGPPSSYNEQFF
TGCGCCAGCAGCCGCGGACCTCCTAGCTCCTACAATGAGCAGTTCTTC
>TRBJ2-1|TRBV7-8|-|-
CASSVREKSNEQFF
TGTGCCAGCAGTGTCAGGGAAAAGTCCAATGAGCAGTTCTTC
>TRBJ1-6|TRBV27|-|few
CASRDYGHNSPLHF
TGTGCCAGCAGAGATTACGGACATAATTCACCCCTCCACTTT
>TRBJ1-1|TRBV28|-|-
CASSLQGGNTEAFF
TGTGCCAGCAGTTTACAGGGCGGTAACACTGAAGCTTTCTTT
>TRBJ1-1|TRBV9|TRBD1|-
CASSQGDTLNTEAFF
TGTGCCAGCAGCCAGGGGGACACCTTGAACACTGAAGCTTTCTTT
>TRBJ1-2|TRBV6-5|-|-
CASSPQGYGYTF
TGTGCCAGCAGCCCACAGGGCTATGGCTACACCTTC
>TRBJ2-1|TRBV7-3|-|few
CASSLGGLSTYYYYYNEQFF
TGTGCCAGCAGCTTAGGCGGTCTCTCTACTTACTACTACTACTACAATGAGCAGTTCTTC
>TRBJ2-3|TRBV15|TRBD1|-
CATSPGQSTDTQYF
TGTGCCACCAGCCCGGGACAGTCAACAGATACGCAGTATTTT
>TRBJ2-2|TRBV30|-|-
CAWRTAATGELFF
TGTGCCTGGAGGACGGCGGCCACCGGGGAGCTGTTTTTT
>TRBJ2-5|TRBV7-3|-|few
CASSAGSGETQYF
TGTGCCAGCAGCGCCGGGAGCGGGGAGACCCAGTACTTC